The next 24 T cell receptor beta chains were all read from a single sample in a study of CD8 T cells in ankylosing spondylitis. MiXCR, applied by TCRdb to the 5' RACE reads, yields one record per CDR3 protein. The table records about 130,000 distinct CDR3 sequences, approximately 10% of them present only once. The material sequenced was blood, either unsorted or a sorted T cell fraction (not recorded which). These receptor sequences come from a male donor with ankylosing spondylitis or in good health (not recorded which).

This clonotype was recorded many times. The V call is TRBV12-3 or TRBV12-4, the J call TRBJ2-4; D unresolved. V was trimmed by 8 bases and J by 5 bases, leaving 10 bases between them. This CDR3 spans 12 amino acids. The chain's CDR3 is CASSHDENIQYF. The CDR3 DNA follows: TGTGCCAGCTCTCACGATGAAAACATTCAGTACTTC.

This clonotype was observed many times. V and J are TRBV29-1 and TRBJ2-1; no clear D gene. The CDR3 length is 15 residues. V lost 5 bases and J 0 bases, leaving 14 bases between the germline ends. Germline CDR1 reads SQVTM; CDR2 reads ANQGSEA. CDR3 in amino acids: CSVPTVISSYNEQFF. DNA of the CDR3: TGCAGCGTTCCCACAGTGATAAGCTCCTACAATGAGCAGTTCTTC.

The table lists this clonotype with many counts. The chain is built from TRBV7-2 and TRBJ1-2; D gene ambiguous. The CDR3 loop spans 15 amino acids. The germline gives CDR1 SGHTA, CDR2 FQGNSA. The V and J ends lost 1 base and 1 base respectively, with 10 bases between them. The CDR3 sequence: CASSLGVQVNYGYTF. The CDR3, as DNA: TGTGCCAGCAGCTTAGGGGTCCAGGTTAACTATGGCTACACCTTC.

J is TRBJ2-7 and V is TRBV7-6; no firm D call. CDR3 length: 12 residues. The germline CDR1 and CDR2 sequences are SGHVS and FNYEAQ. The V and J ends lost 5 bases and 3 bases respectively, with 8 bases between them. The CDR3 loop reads CASSNLVYEQYF. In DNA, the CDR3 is TGTGCCAGCAGCAACCTGGTCTACGAGCAGTACTTC.

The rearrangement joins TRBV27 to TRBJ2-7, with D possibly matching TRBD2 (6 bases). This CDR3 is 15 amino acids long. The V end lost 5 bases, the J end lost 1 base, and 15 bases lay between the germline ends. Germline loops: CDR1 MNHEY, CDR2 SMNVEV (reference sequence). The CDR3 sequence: CASSGEGGTSYEQYF. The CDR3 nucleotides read TGTGCCAGCAGTGGAGAGGGCGGGACGTCCTACGAGCAGTACTTC.

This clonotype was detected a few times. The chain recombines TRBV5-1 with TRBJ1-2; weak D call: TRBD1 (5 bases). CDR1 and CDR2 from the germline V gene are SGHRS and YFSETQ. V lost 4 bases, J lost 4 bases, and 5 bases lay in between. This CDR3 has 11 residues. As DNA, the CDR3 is TGCGCCAGCAGCGGGGCCTATGGCTACACCTTC. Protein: CASSGAYGYTF.

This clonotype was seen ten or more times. The CDR3 sequence: CSAPGPAPREQFF. CDR3 coding DNA: TGCAGTGCCCCGGGGCCGGCCCCACGTGAGCAGTTCTTC. The rearrangement links TRBV20-1 to TRBJ2-1; the D call may be TRBD1 or TRBD2 (5 bases each). CDR1 and CDR2 from the germline V gene are DFQATT and SNEGSKA (reference sequence). V was clipped by 6 bases and J by 9 bases, with 18 bases between them. CDR3 length: 13 residues.

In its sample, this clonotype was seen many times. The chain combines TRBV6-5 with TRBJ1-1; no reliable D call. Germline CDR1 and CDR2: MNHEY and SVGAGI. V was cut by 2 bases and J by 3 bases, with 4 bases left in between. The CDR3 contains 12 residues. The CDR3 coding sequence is TGTGCCAGCAGTTACGACGACACTGAAGCTTTCTTT. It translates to CASSYDDTEAFF.

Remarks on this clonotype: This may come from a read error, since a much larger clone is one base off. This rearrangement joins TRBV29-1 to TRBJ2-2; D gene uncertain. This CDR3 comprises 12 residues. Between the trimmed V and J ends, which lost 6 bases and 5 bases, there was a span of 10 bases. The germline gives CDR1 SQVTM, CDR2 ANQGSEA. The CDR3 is CSVRSNTGELFF. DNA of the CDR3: TGCAGCGTCAGATCTAATACCGGGGAGCTGTTTTTT.

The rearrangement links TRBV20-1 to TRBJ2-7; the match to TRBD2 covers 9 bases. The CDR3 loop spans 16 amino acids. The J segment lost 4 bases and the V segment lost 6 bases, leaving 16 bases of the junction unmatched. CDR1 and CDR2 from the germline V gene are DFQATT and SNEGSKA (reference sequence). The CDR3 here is CSAEGIAGVTSYEQYF. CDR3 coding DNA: TGCAGTGCGGAGGGGATAGCGGGAGTTACGTCGTACGAGCAGTACTTC.

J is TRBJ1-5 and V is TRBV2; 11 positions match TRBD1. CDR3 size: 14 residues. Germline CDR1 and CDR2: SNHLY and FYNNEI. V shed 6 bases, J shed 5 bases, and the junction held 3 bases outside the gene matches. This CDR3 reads CASRKGQGDQPQHF. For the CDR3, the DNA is TGTGCCAGCAGAAAGGGACAGGGGGATCAGCCCCAGCATTTT.

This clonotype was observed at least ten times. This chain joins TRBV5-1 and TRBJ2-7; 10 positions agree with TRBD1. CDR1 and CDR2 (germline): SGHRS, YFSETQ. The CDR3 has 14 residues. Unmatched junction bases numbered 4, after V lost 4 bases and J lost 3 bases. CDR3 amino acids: CASSPGTGVYEQYF. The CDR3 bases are TGCGCCAGCAGCCCAGGGACAGGGGTCTACGAGCAGTACTTC.

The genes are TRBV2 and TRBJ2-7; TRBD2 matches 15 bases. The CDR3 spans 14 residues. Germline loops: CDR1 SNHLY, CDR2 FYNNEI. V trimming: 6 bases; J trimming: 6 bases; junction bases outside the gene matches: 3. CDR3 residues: CASRTGLAGGEQYF. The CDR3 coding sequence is TGTGCCAGCAGGACGGGACTAGCGGGAGGCGAGCAGTACTTC.

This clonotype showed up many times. CDR3 residues: CSVVFRGTGELFF. The DNA for the CDR3 is TGCAGCGTTGTTTTCAGGGGCACCGGGGAGCTGTTTTTT. The gene calls are TRBV29-1 and TRBJ2-2; maybe TRBD1 (6 bases). The V gene's germline CDR1 is SQVTM and CDR2 ANQGSEA. The CDR3 covers 13 residues. V was clipped by 4 bases and J by 4 bases, with 10 bases between them.

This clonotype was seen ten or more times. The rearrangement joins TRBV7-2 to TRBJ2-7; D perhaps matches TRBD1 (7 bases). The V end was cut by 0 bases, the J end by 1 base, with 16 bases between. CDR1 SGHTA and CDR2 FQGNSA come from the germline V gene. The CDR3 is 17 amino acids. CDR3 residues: CASSLAAGTALSYEQYF. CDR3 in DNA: TGTGCCAGCAGCTTAGCTGCGGGGACAGCTTTATCCTACGAGCAGTACTTC.

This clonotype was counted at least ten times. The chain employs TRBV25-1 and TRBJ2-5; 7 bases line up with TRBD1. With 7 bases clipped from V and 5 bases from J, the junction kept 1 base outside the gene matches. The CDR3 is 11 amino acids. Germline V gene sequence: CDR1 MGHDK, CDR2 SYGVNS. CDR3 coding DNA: TGTGCCAGCACACAGGGGGAGACCCAGTACTTC. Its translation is CASTQGETQYF.

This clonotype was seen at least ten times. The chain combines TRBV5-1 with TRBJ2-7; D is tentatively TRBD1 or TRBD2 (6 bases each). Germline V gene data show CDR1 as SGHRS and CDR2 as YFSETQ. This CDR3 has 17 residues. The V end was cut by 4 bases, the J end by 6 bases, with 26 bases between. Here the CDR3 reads CASSPARGNRLGGEQYF. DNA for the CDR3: TGCGCCAGCAGCCCAGCTAGGGGGAACCGACTGGGGGGCGAGCAGTACTTC.

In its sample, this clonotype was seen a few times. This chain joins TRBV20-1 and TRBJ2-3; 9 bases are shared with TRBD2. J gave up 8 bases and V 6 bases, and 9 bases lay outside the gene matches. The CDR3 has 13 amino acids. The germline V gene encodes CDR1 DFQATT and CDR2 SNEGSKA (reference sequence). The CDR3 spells CSAGVAGVSTQYF. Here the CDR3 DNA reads TGCAGTGCCGGGGTAGCGGGAGTCAGTACGCAGTATTTT.

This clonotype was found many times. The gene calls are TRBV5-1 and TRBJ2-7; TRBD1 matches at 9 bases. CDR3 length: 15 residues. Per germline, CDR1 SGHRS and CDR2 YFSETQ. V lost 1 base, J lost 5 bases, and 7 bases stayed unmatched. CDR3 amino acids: CASSLRGQGVHEQYF. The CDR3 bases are TGCGCCAGCAGCTTGAGGGGACAGGGTGTGCACGAGCAGTACTTC.

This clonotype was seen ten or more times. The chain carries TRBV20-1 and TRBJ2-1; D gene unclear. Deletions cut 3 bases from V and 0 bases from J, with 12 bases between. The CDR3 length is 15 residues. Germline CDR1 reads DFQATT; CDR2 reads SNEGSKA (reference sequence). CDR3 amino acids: CSASGAEYSYNEQFF. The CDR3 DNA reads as TGCAGTGCTAGTGGTGCGGAATACTCCTACAATGAGCAGTTCTTC.

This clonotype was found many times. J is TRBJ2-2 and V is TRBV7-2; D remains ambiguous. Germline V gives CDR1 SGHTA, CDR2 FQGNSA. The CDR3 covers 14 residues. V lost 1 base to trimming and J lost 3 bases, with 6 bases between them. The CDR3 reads CASSLVRDTGELFF. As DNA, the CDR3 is TGTGCCAGCAGCTTAGTTCGCGACACCGGGGAGCTGTTTTTT. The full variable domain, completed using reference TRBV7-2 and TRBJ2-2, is GAGVSQSPSNKVTEKGKDVELRCDPISGHTALYWYRQSLGQGLEFLIYFQGNSAPDKSGLPSDRFSAERTGGSVSTLTIQRTQQEDSAVYLCASSLVRDTGELFFGEGSRLTVL.

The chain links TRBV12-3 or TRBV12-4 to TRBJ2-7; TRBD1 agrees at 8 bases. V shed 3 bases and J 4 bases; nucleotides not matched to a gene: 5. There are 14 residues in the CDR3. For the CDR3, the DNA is TGTGCCAGCAGTTTCGGACAGGGTCCATACGAGCAGTACTTC. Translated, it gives CASSFGQGPYEQYF.

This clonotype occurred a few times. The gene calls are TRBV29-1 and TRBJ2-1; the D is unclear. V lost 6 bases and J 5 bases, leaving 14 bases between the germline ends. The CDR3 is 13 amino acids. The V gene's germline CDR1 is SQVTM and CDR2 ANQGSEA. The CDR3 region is CSVSSVINNEQFF. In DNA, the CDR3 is TGCAGCGTCTCTAGTGTGATAAACAATGAGCAGTTCTTC.

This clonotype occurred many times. Written as DNA, the CDR3 is TGTGCCAGCAGCTTAAGCGGGCCCTACAATGAGCAGTTCTTC. It is translated as CASSLSGPYNEQFF. The V call is TRBV11-2, the J call TRBJ2-1; possible D gene TRBD2, 6 bases. The CDR3 has 14 residues. Germline lookup yields CDR1 SGHAT and CDR2 FQNNGV. V lost 2 bases and J lost 2, with 7 bases in between.